The 26 T cell receptor beta chains reported below all come from one sample, sequenced in a study of T cell responses to AZD1222 COVID-19 vaccine (dated by TCRdb to 2020 to 2023). Interpreted using the paper, the time point label stands for: baseline before first vaccination. The library was prepared using the immunoSEQ multiplex PCR assay. TCRdb obtained this table from immuneACCESS and retained in-frame rearrangements with V and J assigned. These tables miss some clones; where compared with another copy, unresolved V genes account for less than half of the shortfall, and the remainder is unexplained. The sample includes approximately 97,000 clones, with approximately 84% observed a single time. The top ten clones comprise 15% to 20% of the sample. The sample consisted of peripheral blood, taken on day 0 of AZD1222 vaccination. The origin of the receptors is an adult in good health.

The CDR3: CASSLGEGPHF. The CDR3 bases are TGTGCCAGCAGTTTGGGGGAGGGCCCGCATTTT. The chain couples TRBV12-3 or TRBV12-4 to TRBJ1-5, with TRBD1 as a possible D gene (5 bases). The CDR3 is 11 amino acids. Trimming removed 3 bases from V and 15 bases from J, with 12 bases in between.

This chain links TRBV28 with TRBJ1-3; no firm D call. The CDR3 is made up of 17 amino acids. CDR1 and CDR2 (germline): MDHEN, SYDVKM. V lost 2 bases, J lost 0 bases, and 14 bases lay in between. The CDR3 DNA follows: TGTGCCAGCAGTTTAACGGCAGGATCCTACTCTGGAAACACCATATATTTT. Translating gives CASSLTAGSYSGNTIYF. Drawing the rest from reference TRBV28 and TRBJ1-3, the complete variable domain is DVKVTQSSRYLVKRTGEKVFLECVQDMDHENMFWYRQDPGLGLRLIYFSYDVKMKEKGDIPEGYSVSREKKERFSLILESASTNQTSMYLCASSLTAGSYSGNTIYFGEGSWLTVV.

V gene TRBV6-5 combines with J gene TRBJ2-7, with a weak D call TRBD1 (6 bases). Germline lookup yields CDR1 MNHEY and CDR2 SVGAGI. CDR3 length equals 13 residues. Trimming removed 6 bases at V and 6 bases at J, with 15 bases between. CDR3 amino acids: CASSPIRGGEQYF. CDR3 nucleotides: TGTGCCAGCAGCCCAATCAGGGGCGGCGAGCAGTACTTC.

The count of this clone is one. CDR3 nucleotide sequence: TGCGCCAGCAGCCAAGATGCCTCCGGAGGGAGCTACTATGGCTACACCTTC. This encodes CASSQDASGGSYYGYTF. This sequence joins TRBV4-1 and TRBJ1-2; D not resolved. Trimming pared 0 bases from V and 3 bases from J, leaving 17 bases between. This CDR3 region has 17 residues. Germline assignment: CDR1 MGHRA and CDR2 YSYEKL.

The J gene is TRBJ1-5, the V gene TRBV28, with no clear D. This CDR3 has 12 amino acids. Trimming pared 5 bases from V and 7 bases from J, leaving 9 bases between. Germline V lookup: CDR1 MDHEN, CDR2 SYDVKM. This CDR3 is CASSIPNQPQHF. CDR3 nucleotide sequence: TGTGCCAGCAGTATACCGAACCAGCCCCAGCATTTT.

V usage is TRBV28 and J usage is TRBJ2-2, with D maybe TRBD1 (5 bases). The V end lost 7 bases, the J end lost 0 bases, and 9 bases lay between the germline ends. Germline-derived CDR1 and CDR2 are MDHEN and SYDVKM. The CDR3 length is 14 residues. This CDR3 reads CASNRQTNTGELFF. For the CDR3, the DNA is TGTGCCAGCAACAGGCAGACGAACACCGGGGAGCTGTTTTTT.

J is TRBJ1-4 and V is TRBV4-3; D is unclear. Trimming cost V 1 base and J 13 bases, with 16 bases left between them. The CDR3 totals 14 residues. Per the germline V gene, CDR1 is LGHNA and CDR2 is YSLEER. The CDR3: CASSQVPPSGLLFF. The CDR3, as DNA: TGCGCCAGCAGCCAAGTTCCCCCCTCAGGACTACTGTTTTTT.

This chain's CDR3 is CASSVADRVNSPLHF. Written as DNA, the CDR3 is TGTGCCAGCAGCGTAGCCGACAGGGTGAATTCACCCCTCCACTTT. The chain joins TRBV9 to TRBJ1-6, with 7 bases matching TRBD1. V was pared by 0 bases and J by 7 bases, with 4 bases of the junction left unmatched. Germline-derived CDR1 and CDR2 are SGDLS and YYNGEE. CDR3 length equals 15 residues. Full variable domain (missing parts from reference TRBV9 and TRBJ1-6): DSGVTQTPKHLITATGQRVTLRCSPRSGDLSVYWYQQSLDQGLQFLIQYYNGEERAKGNILERFSAQQFPDLHSELNLSSLELGDSALYFCASSVADRVNSPLHFGNGTRLTVT.

The genes are TRBV2 and TRBJ1-5, with D uncertain. Germline assignment: CDR1 SNHLY and CDR2 FYNNEI. V was shortened by 5 bases and J by 0 bases, with 11 bases between the two germline ends. This CDR3 has 15 amino acids. CDR3 sequence: CASSLLHYSNQPQHF. CDR3 coding DNA: TGTGCCAGCAGTCTTTTACATTATAGCAATCAGCCCCAGCATTTT. The full variable domain, with the rest looked up from reference TRBV2 and TRBJ1-5, is EPEVTQTPSHQVTQMGQEVILRCVPISNHLYFYWYRQILGQKVEFLVSFYNNEISEKSEIFDDQFSVERPDGSNFTLKIRSTKLEDSAMYFCASSLLHYSNQPQHFGDGTRLSIL.

The chain employs TRBV24-1 and TRBJ1-1, with TRBD1 as a possible D gene (5 bases). Trimming took 0 bases from V and 11 from J, leaving 9 bases between them. Germline lookup yields CDR1 KGHDR and CDR2 SFDVKD. CDR3 length equals 12 residues. CDR3 sequence reads: CATSDLSRGAFF. As DNA, the CDR3 is TGTGCCACCAGTGATTTGTCCCGGGGGGCTTTCTTT.

The rearrangement uses TRBV6-5 and TRBJ2-5; tentatively, D is TRBD2 (6 bases). The V gene's germline CDR1 is MNHEY and CDR2 SVGAGI. V lost 4 bases and J 1 base, leaving 10 bases between the germline ends. This CDR3 has 14 residues. CDR3 DNA sequence: TGTGCCAGCAGTTGGGGACTTTCCCAAGAGACCCAGTACTTC. This codes for CASSWGLSQETQYF.

The sample holds one count of this clone. The genes are TRBV2 and TRBJ1-2; 8 positions match TRBD1. There are 14 residues in the CDR3. V shed 1 base and J 8 bases; nucleotides not matched to a gene: 6. The germline gives CDR1 SNHLY, CDR2 FYNNEI. The CDR3 spells CASSEGDRGAGYTF. The CDR3 DNA follows: TGTGCCAGCAGTGAAGGTGACAGGGGAGCCGGCTACACCTTC.

The chain has TRBV16 and TRBJ1-5; 7 bases align to TRBD1. The ends lost 4 bases at V and 2 bases at J; junction bases unmatched: 5. CDR1 and CDR2 from the germline V gene are KGHSY and FQNENV. The CDR3 consists of 15 residues. The CDR3 sequence is CASSLPGGGNQPQHF. CDR3 in DNA: TGTGCCAGCAGCCTCCCAGGGGGAGGCAATCAGCCCCAGCATTTT.

This clone appeared a few times. This chain links TRBV5-1 with TRBJ1-5; 9 bases line up with TRBD1. Germline V gene lookup returns CDR1 SGHRS and CDR2 YFSETQ. The CDR3 spans 16 residues. V was pared by 4 bases and J by 4 bases, with 9 bases of the junction left unmatched. The CDR3 loop is CASSPTYRGRNQPQHF. The CDR3 DNA sequence: TGCGCCAGCAGCCCTACATACAGGGGGCGAAATCAGCCCCAGCATTTT.

The chain couples TRBV14 to TRBJ1-3; D is undetermined. The CDR3 extends over 13 amino acids. The V and J ends lost 6 bases and 4 bases respectively, with 10 bases between them. In germline, CDR1 is SGHDN, CDR2 FVKESK. CDR3 DNA: TGTGCCAGCAGACATCTTTCGGGAAACACCATATATTTT. Protein: CASRHLSGNTIYF.

The chain carries TRBV9 and TRBJ1-2; 9 bases fit TRBD1. After removal of 0 bases from V and 13 bases from J, the junction contained 7 bases not matched to a gene. The CDR3 spans 13 residues. Germline lookup yields CDR1 SGDLS and CDR2 YYNGEE. The CDR3 sequence: CASSVGDREIFTF. The DNA of the CDR3 is TGTGCCAGCAGCGTAGGGGACAGGGAAATATTCACCTTC.

The V call is TRBV10-1, the J call TRBJ2-2, with a tentative D call TRBD2 (7 bases). V gave up 0 bases and J gave up 6 bases, with 8 bases separating them. The CDR3 sequence is 14 residues long. CDR1 is WNHNN, CDR2 SYGVQD, per germline (reference sequence). The CDR3 protein is CASSESRGPGELFF. In DNA form, the CDR3 reads TGCGCCAGCAGTGAGTCGCGGGGGCCCGGGGAGCTGTTTTTT.

This clone was counted a single time. The chain employs TRBV28 and TRBJ2-1; no definite D call. CDR1 MDHEN and CDR2 SYDVKM come from the germline V gene. V lost 7 bases to trimming and J lost 2 bases, with 12 bases between them. The CDR3 covers 14 residues. The CDR3 sequence is CASMGFPTYNEQFF. As DNA, the CDR3 is TGTGCCAGCATGGGGTTCCCAACCTACAATGAGCAGTTCTTC.

The V call is TRBV11-2, the J call TRBJ1-2; the D is unclear. CDR1 is SGHAT, CDR2 FQNNGV, per germline. This CDR3 contains 13 residues. V was shortened by 6 bases and J by 4 bases, with 12 bases between the two germline ends. The CDR3 bases are TGTGCCAGCAGTCCTTCGGGCCCCTATGGCTACACCTTC. Its protein product is CASSPSGPYGYTF.

The chain combines TRBV2 with TRBJ2-3, with a tentative D call TRBD1 (6 bases). Germline CDR1 and CDR2: SNHLY and FYNNEI. V was clipped by 7 bases and J by 6 bases, with 17 bases between them. The CDR3 spans 14 residues. DNA of the CDR3: TGTGCCAGCACTTCAGGGGTCTATGCTGATACGCAGTATTTT. This translates into CASTSGVYADTQYF.

The V gene is TRBV21-1, the J gene TRBJ1-1. TRBV21-1 is assigned pseudogene status. This CDR3 spans 15 amino acids. The CDR3 nucleotides are TGTGCCAGCAGCAAAATTAAGGTGAGGAACACTGAAGCTTTCTTT. Amino acid sequence: CASSKIKVRNTEAFF.

This clone was counted a few times. The gene calls are TRBV9 and TRBJ1-5; tentative D call: TRBD1 (5 bases). CDR1 and CDR2 (germline): SGDLS, YYNGEE. The CDR3 is 15 residues long. Trimming removed 0 bases from V and 0 bases from J, with 7 bases in between. The CDR3 DNA sequence: TGTGCCAGCAGCGTAGATACAGGTAGCAATCAGCCCCAGCATTTT. This encodes CASSVDTGSNQPQHF.

V is TRBV3-1 (or the pseudogene TRBV3-2) and J is TRBJ1-1; the D is unclear. The CDR3 contains 14 residues. Trimming shortened V by 7 bases and J by 1 base, and 13 bases separated the two germline ends. Germline V lookup: CDR1 LGHDT, CDR2 YNNKEL (reference sequence). The CDR3 loop reads CASTLVGGNTEAFF. The CDR3 DNA is TGTGCCAGCACTCTTGTGGGAGGGAACACTGAAGCTTTCTTT.

This sequence joins TRBV5-1 and TRBJ2-5, with a tentative D call TRBD2 (6 bases). Trimming took 5 bases from V and 4 from J, leaving 15 bases between them. Germline V gene sequence: CDR1 SGHRS, CDR2 YFSETQ. This CDR3 has 14 amino acids. The CDR3, as DNA: TGCGCCAGCAGACCGACCGGGACTGGAGAGACCCAGTACTTC. Translation gives CASRPTGTGETQYF.

The J gene is TRBJ2-7, the V gene TRBV7-2; 8 bases are a match to TRBD2. V dropped 2 bases and J dropped 4; count of bases not matched to a gene: 7. Germline CDR1 is SGHTA and CDR2 is FQGNSA. This CDR3 is built from 15 residues. CDR3: CASSLLSGGPYEQYF. DNA of the CDR3: TGTGCCAGCAGCTTACTTTCGGGAGGGCCATACGAGCAGTACTTC. Variable domain in full (rest from reference TRBV7-2 and TRBJ2-7): GAGVSQSPSNKVTEKGKDVELRCDPISGHTALYWYRQSLGQGLEFLIYFQGNSAPDKSGLPSDRFSAERTGGSVSTLTIQRTQQEDSAVYLCASSLLSGGPYEQYFGPGTRLTVT.

The gene calls are TRBV10-3 and TRBJ2-1, with TRBD1 as a possible D gene (6 bases). CDR3 length: 12 residues. V was trimmed by 4 bases and J by 5 bases, leaving 6 bases between them. Looked up from germline, CDR1 is ENHRY and CDR2 is SYGVKD. CDR3 amino acids: CAISGTDNEQFF. In DNA, the CDR3 is TGTGCCATCAGTGGGACAGACAATGAGCAGTTCTTC.